A single sample gave rise to the 6 T cell receptor beta chains below, sequenced in a study of patients and donors after allogeneic stem cell transplantation. TCRdb reprocessed the RT-PCR reads via MiXCR and lists one record per CDR3 protein. Among fewer than 180,000 distinct CDR3 sequences listed, roughly 35% were seen once. The sample comprised blood, either unsorted or a sorted T cell fraction (not recorded which). These receptors were obtained from a human donor who was either an allogeneic HSCT recipient or a stem cell or donor lymphocyte infusion donor (not recorded which). It is not recorded whose cells these are; they may come from a transplant donor.

V usage is TRBV20-1 and J usage is TRBJ1-1, with D possibly TRBD1 on 5 matching bases. The germline V and J ends were trimmed by 3 bases and 8 bases, with 16 bases remaining between them. The CDR3 spans 13 residues. In germline, CDR1 is DFQATT, CDR2 SNEGSKA (reference sequence). CDR3 nucleotides: TGCAGTGCTAGGTATCCAGGGTTGATGGAAGCTTTCTTT. Protein sequence: CSARYPGLMEAFF.

This clonotype was detected only a few times. The chain combines TRBV4-1 with TRBJ1-2; possibly TRBD1 for D (6 bases). CDR1 MGHRA and CDR2 YSYEKL come from the germline V gene. The CDR3 extends over 14 amino acids. Trimming left V 1 base short and J 8 bases short, with 14 bases between. CDR3 DNA sequence: TGCGCCAGCAGCCAAGCCCGGGGGCAGGTCGGCTACACCTTC. It codes for CASSQARGQVGYTF.

The chain combines TRBV5-1 with TRBJ2-2; D ambiguous. Trimming took 1 base from V and 0 from J, leaving 7 bases between them. Per germline, CDR1 SGHRS and CDR2 YFSETQ. The CDR3 runs 15 residues. This CDR3 is CASSLRDSNTGELFF. The CDR3 nucleotides are TGCGCCAGCAGCTTGAGAGACTCGAACACCGGGGAGCTGTTTTTT.

The genes are TRBV12-3 or TRBV12-4 and TRBJ1-6; D is unresolved. Trimming cost V 6 bases and J 0 bases, with 12 bases left between them. The CDR3 has 16 amino acids. The CDR3 sequence is CASRPSGGSYNSPLHF. The CDR3 coding sequence is TGTGCCAGCAGGCCTTCGGGTGGCTCCTATAATTCACCCCTCCACTTT.

This chain uses TRBV10-3 with TRBJ1-1; the D gene is possibly TRBD1 (6 bases). Germline loops: CDR1 ENHRY, CDR2 SYGVKD. The CDR3 runs 12 residues. With 9 bases removed from V and 0 bases from J, the gap between germline ends came to 8 bases. The CDR3 region has the DNA TGTGCCATACAGGGCATGAACACTGAAGCTTTCTTT. It specifies CAIQGMNTEAFF.

Only a few counts were recorded for this clonotype. V gene TRBV11-2 combines with J gene TRBJ2-1; D tentatively fits TRBD1 or TRBD2 (5 bases each). CDR3 length: 15 amino acids. Per germline, CDR1 SGHAT and CDR2 FQNNGV. V was shortened by 4 bases and J by 7 bases, with 17 bases between the two germline ends. The CDR3 loop is CASSSRGVGDNEQFF. CDR3 bases: TGTGCCAGCAGCTCCCGAGGGGTGGGAGATAATGAGCAGTTCTTC.